The clone carrying this T cell receptor beta chain was recorded at least ten times. The antigen remains unidentified. The sample belongs to a study of T-cell reconstitution after alpha-beta-depleted transplantation in children. During its preparation, the TCRbeta library received unique molecular identifiers. TCRdb re-derived calls from the PCR reads in MiXCR, one entry per CDR3 protein. The sample shows 250,000 or so distinct CDR3 sequences, under 9.5% of them seen only once. The germline gives CDR1 SGHRS, CDR2 YFSETQ. Deletions cut 0 bases from V and 6 bases from J, with 7 bases between. The CDR3 has 12 residues. Study-level points and caveats: Several hundred graft clones that had expanded were reportedly the source of alpha-beta T cells about two months after transplant. Recipient T cells and thymic progenitors that survived were the source of the high TCRbeta diversity seen at day 60 in some patients. T-cell numbers and diversity, one year after transplant, stemmed largely from T cells that were newly produced.

Material: PBMCs, mostly from graft donor cells, obtained 180 days after TCRalphabeta/CD19-depleted stem cell transplant. This chain uses TRBV5-1 with TRBJ2-7; D remains unclear. The TCR comes from a male patient under 18 who had a stem cell transplant for acute lymphoblastic leukemia, so the T cells may come from the graft donor. The CDR3 spells CASSLELCEQYF. In nucleotides, the CDR3 is TGCGCCAGCAGCTTGGAGTTATGCGAGCAGTACTTC.